Each of the 8 T cell receptor beta chains below was sequenced from the same sample in a study of regulatory T cells in long-lasting Graves disease. As for time point: persistent/refractory GD, antithyroid drugs over 5 years with positive TRAb. The TCR library was made from RNA extracted from PBMCs. With iRepertoire HTBI primers and Arm-PCR of CDR3 regions, TCR beta libraries were built. One entry per CDR3 protein results from TCRdb running MiXCR on the multiplex PCR reads. In the table there are hundreds of thousands of distinct CDR3 sequences, approximately 22% of which are singletons. Sequencing used peripheral blood mononuclear cells (PBMCs), obtained when the disease was refractory, from a patient treated with antithyroid drugs. These TCRs come from a female donor with Graves disease.

This clonotype was recorded many times. V and J are TRBV28 and TRBJ2-7, with D perhaps TRBD1 or TRBD2 (7 bases each). This CDR3 has 15 residues. The V end lost 5 bases, the J end lost 5 bases, and 19 bases lay between the germline ends. CDR1 MDHEN and CDR2 SYDVKM come from the germline V gene. The CDR3 DNA sequence: TGTGCCAGCAGTGCCGGGAGGCAGGGACAGCACGAGCAGTACTTC. Translation gives CASSAGRQGQHEQYF.

The sample holds a few counts of this clonotype. The V gene is TRBV11-2, the J gene TRBJ2-5; 7 nucleotides match TRBD2. The germline gives CDR1 SGHAT, CDR2 FQNNGV. The CDR3 contains 16 residues. V lost 5 bases and J lost 3; bases outside the gene matches: 12. The CDR3 coding sequence is TGTGCCAGCAGCCCGAGGGGCGGGGGAGGAGAAGAGACCCAGTACTTC. This encodes CASSPRGGGGEETQYF. Full variable domain (missing parts from reference TRBV11-2 and TRBJ2-5): EAGVAQSPRYKIIEKRQSVAFWCNPISGHATLYWYQQILGQGPKLLIQFQNNGVVDDSQLPKDRFSAERLKGVDSTLKIQPAKLEDSAVYLCASSPRGGGGEETQYFGPGTRLLVL.

The sample holds a few counts of this clonotype. The V and J genes are TRBV3-1 and TRBJ2-5; TRBD1 might be the D (6 bases). This CDR3 is built from 14 residues. Trimming cost V 6 bases and J 1 base, with 12 bases left between them. CDR1 and CDR2 from the germline V gene are LGHDT and YNNKEL (reference sequence). The CDR3 DNA sequence: TGTGCCAGCAGTGCGCAGGGGAGCCAAGAGACCCAGTACTTC. This sequence encodes CASSAQGSQETQYF.

This clonotype has a handful of counts. The chain employs TRBV7-2 and TRBJ1-1; a possible D gene is TRBD1 (5 bases). CDR3 size: 15 residues. The ends were cut back, 0 bases at V and 2 bases at J, with 10 bases in the middle. Germline-derived CDR1 and CDR2 are SGHTA and FQGNSA. The CDR3 sequence: CASSLAGGTNTEAFF. The CDR3 DNA reads as TGTGCCAGCAGCTTAGCCGGGGGAACAAACACTGAAGCTTTCTTT.

This clonotype appeared many times. The chain employs TRBV2 and TRBJ2-7, with D unclear. V shed 5 bases and J shed 6 bases, with 8 bases lying between them. There are 11 residues in the CDR3. Germline-derived CDR1 and CDR2 are SNHLY and FYNNEI. CDR3 in DNA: TGTGCCAGCAGTCGCCTCGGCGAGCAGTACTTC. Translation: CASSRLGEQYF. Combining the CDR3 with reference TRBV2 and TRBJ2-7 gives the whole variable domain EPEVTQTPSHQVTQMGQEVILRCVPISNHLYFYWYRQILGQKVEFLVSFYNNEISEKSEIFDDQFSVERPDGSNFTLKIRSTKLEDSAMYFCASSRLGEQYFGPGTRLTVT.

This clonotype showed up many times. The gene calls are TRBV29-1 and TRBJ2-5; D not resolved. Germline V gene data show CDR1 as SQVTM and CDR2 as ANQGSEA. The CDR3 runs 11 residues. With 5 bases removed from V and 2 bases from J, the gap between germline ends came to 6 bases. In nucleotides, the CDR3 is TGCAGCGTTAGGGTGCAAGAGACCCAGTACTTC. It yields the protein CSVRVQETQYF.

This clonotype showed up many times. The chain couples TRBV6-2 or TRBV6-3 to TRBJ2-6, with D perhaps matching TRBD1 or TRBD2 (5 bases each). V was cut by 2 bases and J by 12 bases, with 20 bases left in between. CDR3 length: 16 residues. Germline CDR1 reads MNHEY; CDR2 reads SVGEGT. The CDR3 loop reads CASSYGGGALVSVLTF. CDR3 in DNA: TGTGCCAGCAGTTACGGAGGTGGGGCTCTGGTTTCCGTCCTGACTTTC.

The chain recombines TRBV7-9 with TRBJ2-3; maybe TRBD1 (6 bases). The germline gives CDR1 SEHNR, CDR2 FQNEAQ (reference sequence). Trimming pared 1 base from V and 6 bases from J, leaving 11 bases between. This CDR3 contains 14 residues. CDR3 in DNA: TGTGCCAGCAGCTTAGACAGGGCTCAGGATACGCAGTATTTT. Its translation is CASSLDRAQDTQYF.